One and the same sample provided the 15 T cell receptor beta chains below, sequenced in a study of beta chain features in type 1 diabetes. Sequencing targeted expressed TCRB transcripts, as all isolated RNA had been reverse transcribed. Clones were read by immunoSEQ multiplex PCR, and TCRdb kept only the in-frame ones, dropping some. The sample carries about 300,000 clones, approximately 8.1% recorded once. The sample comprised central memory CD4+ T cells from blood. These receptors were obtained from a woman aged 18-35 years in good health.

This clone was seen more than once but under ten times. V usage is TRBV9 and J usage is TRBJ1-6; D is unresolved. Trimming left V 6 bases short and J 10 bases short, with 14 bases between. CDR1 and CDR2 from the germline V gene are SGDLS and YYNGEE. There are 13 residues in the CDR3. In DNA form, the CDR3 reads TGTGCCAGCACCTTTCGTCCGGGCTCACCCCTCCACTTT. Protein product: CASTFRPGSPLHF. The whole variable domain, filled in from reference TRBV9 and TRBJ1-6, reads DSGVTQTPKHLITATGQRVTLRCSPRSGDLSVYWYQQSLDQGLQFLIQYYNGEERAKGNILERFSAQQFPDLHSELNLSSLELGDSALYFCASTFRPGSPLHFGNGTRLTVT.

This clone was detected only a few times. The J gene is TRBJ2-6, the V gene TRBV5-1; 8 bases align to TRBD1. V shed 0 bases and J 1 base; nucleotides not matched to a gene: 12. Germline CDR1 SGHRS, CDR2 YFSETQ. The CDR3 length is 20 residues. The CDR3 here is CASSLGPGQEPQSGANVLTF. The DNA for the CDR3 is TGCGCCAGCAGCTTGGGACCGGGACAGGAGCCTCAGTCTGGGGCCAACGTCCTGACTTTC. The whole variable domain, filled in from reference TRBV5-1 and TRBJ2-6, reads KAGVTQTPRYLIKTRGQQVTLSCSPISGHRSVSWYQQTPGQGLQFLFEYFSETQRNKGNFPGRFSGRQFSNSRSEMNVSTLELGDSALYLCASSLGPGQEPQSGANVLTFGAGSRLTVL.

This clone was picked up a small number of times. The chain joins TRBV2 to TRBJ2-6, with TRBD2 as a possible D gene (5 bases). CDR1 and CDR2 from the germline V gene are SNHLY and FYNNEI. The germline V and J ends were trimmed by 10 bases and 2 bases, with 15 bases remaining between them. This CDR3 comprises 15 residues. The CDR3 reads CAIRPRGTGANVLTF. CDR3 DNA: TGTGCCATCCGCCCCCGGGGAACTGGGGCCAACGTCCTGACTTTC. The variable domain in full, with the rest retrieved from reference TRBV2 and TRBJ2-6, is EPEVTQTPSHQVTQMGQEVILRCVPISNHLYFYWYRQILGQKVEFLVSFYNNEISEKSEIFDDQFSVERPDGSNFTLKIRSTKLEDSAMYFCAIRPRGTGANVLTFGAGSRLTVL.

The chain joins TRBV4-3 to TRBJ1-4, with a tentative D call TRBD1 (6 bases). This CDR3 has 17 amino acids. The ends were cut back, 1 base at V and 0 bases at J, with 12 bases in the middle. Germline loops: CDR1 LGHNA, CDR2 YSLEER. The CDR3 region is CASSQVGRGSTNEKLFF. The CDR3, as DNA: TGCGCCAGCAGCCAAGTGGGCAGGGGTTCAACTAATGAAAAACTGTTTTTT.

V is TRBV4-2 and J is TRBJ2-1, with 8 bases lining up with TRBD1. Looked up from germline, CDR1 is LGHNA and CDR2 is YNFKEQ. The CDR3 extends over 15 amino acids. V dropped 3 bases and J dropped 6; count of bases not matched to a gene: 7. The CDR3 spells CASSHGQGLFNEQFF. The CDR3 region has the DNA TGTGCCAGCAGCCACGGACAGGGTCTCTTCAATGAGCAGTTCTTC.

This clone was counted only a few times. The chain uses TRBV7-2 and TRBJ2-7; 7 positions agree with TRBD1. Germline CDR1 SGHTA, CDR2 FQGNSA. Trimming removed 5 bases from V and 0 bases from J; junction bases left unmatched: 7. This CDR3 has 15 amino acids. CDR3: CASSISGTVSYEQYF. CDR3 bases: TGTGCCAGCAGCATTTCCGGGACAGTCTCCTACGAGCAGTACTTC.

In this sample, this clone turned up many times. This chain connects TRBV7-3 to TRBJ2-4; TRBD2 aligns across 7 bases. The J segment lost 0 bases and the V segment lost 5 bases, leaving 7 bases of the junction unmatched. The germline V gene has CDR1 SGHTA and CDR2 FQGTGA. CDR3 length: 16 residues. This CDR3 reads CASSPWEGSAKNIQYF. CDR3 nucleotides: TGTGCCAGCAGCCCCTGGGAGGGGTCAGCCAAAAACATTCAGTACTTC.

J is TRBJ2-7 and V is TRBV19, with D perhaps matching TRBD2 (5 bases). Trimming removed 9 bases at V and 7 bases at J, with 16 bases between. The CDR3 runs to 12 residues. The V gene's germline CDR1 is LNHDA and CDR2 SQIVND (reference sequence). For the CDR3, the DNA is TGTGCCAGCGCCCGGGATCAACGGGAGCAGTACTTC. Its protein is CASARDQREQYF.

The rearrangement links TRBV2 to TRBJ2-4, with a weak D call TRBD2 (5 bases). Germline loops: CDR1 SNHLY, CDR2 FYNNEI. V was clipped by 4 bases and J by 1 base, with 8 bases between them. The CDR3 totals 14 residues. The CDR3, as DNA: TGTGCCAGCAGTGGATCGGGGGCCAAAAACATTCAGTACTTC. It specifies CASSGSGAKNIQYF.

The chain combines TRBV28 with TRBJ1-3, with no clear D. The CDR3 runs 14 residues. The germline V gene has CDR1 MDHEN and CDR2 SYDVKM. V lost 5 bases to trimming and J lost 0 bases, with 8 bases between them. CDR3 protein: CASSAPSSGNTIYF. For the CDR3, the DNA is TGTGCCAGCAGTGCCCCATCCTCTGGAAACACCATATATTTT.

This clone was detected many times. The chain is built from TRBV2 and TRBJ2-1; 14 nucleotides agree with TRBD2. The V gene's germline CDR1 is SNHLY and CDR2 FYNNEI. Unmatched junction bases numbered 12, after V lost 10 bases and J lost 1 base. The CDR3 extends over 18 amino acids. The DNA for the CDR3 is TGTGCCACCAAGCCGGGACTAGCGGGGGAGAGGTCCTACAATGAGCAGTTCTTC. It yields the protein CATKPGLAGERSYNEQFF. Together with reference TRBV2 and TRBJ2-1, the CDR3 gives the full variable domain: EPEVTQTPSHQVTQMGQEVILRCVPISNHLYFYWYRQILGQKVEFLVSFYNNEISEKSEIFDDQFSVERPDGSNFTLKIRSTKLEDSAMYFCATKPGLAGERSYNEQFFGPGTRLTVL.

There are a few counts of this clone. The V call is TRBV11-2, the J call TRBJ2-2; 14 bases are shared with TRBD2. Germline V CDR1 and CDR2: SGHAT, FQNNGV. There are 17 residues in the CDR3. Trimming removed 6 bases from V and 4 bases from J; junction bases left unmatched: 7. The CDR3 reads CASRAGTSGGTTGELFF. CDR3 in DNA: TGTGCCAGCAGAGCCGGGACTAGCGGGGGAACCACCGGGGAGCTGTTTTTT.

The chain uses TRBV7-9 and TRBJ2-3, with 10 bases identical to TRBD1. The CDR3 runs 14 residues. The germline CDR1 and CDR2 sequences are SEHNR and FQNEAQ (reference sequence). V gave up 2 bases and J gave up 5 bases; unmatched junction bases: 1. The CDR3 loop is CASSLRDRGDTQYF. The DNA for the CDR3 is TGTGCCAGCAGCTTAAGGGACAGGGGAGATACGCAGTATTTT.

This clone was seen a few times. The CDR3 bases are TGTGCCAGCAGTATTGCGGGACTTGAAGCTTTCTTT. Its protein is CASSIAGLEAFF. This chain connects TRBV28 to TRBJ1-1; D may be TRBD1 (5 bases). V dropped 5 bases and J dropped 7 bases, with 11 bases sitting between them. The CDR3 has 12 amino acids. CDR1 and CDR2 (germline): MDHEN, SYDVKM.

The genes are TRBV5-6 and TRBJ1-3; D is ambiguous. Per germline, CDR1 SGHDT and CDR2 YYEEEE. V was clipped by 0 bases and J by 7 bases, with 5 bases between them. This CDR3 is 12 amino acids long. In nucleotides, the CDR3 is TGTGCCAGCAGCTTGGGTTTGAACACCATATATTTT. It encodes CASSLGLNTIYF.